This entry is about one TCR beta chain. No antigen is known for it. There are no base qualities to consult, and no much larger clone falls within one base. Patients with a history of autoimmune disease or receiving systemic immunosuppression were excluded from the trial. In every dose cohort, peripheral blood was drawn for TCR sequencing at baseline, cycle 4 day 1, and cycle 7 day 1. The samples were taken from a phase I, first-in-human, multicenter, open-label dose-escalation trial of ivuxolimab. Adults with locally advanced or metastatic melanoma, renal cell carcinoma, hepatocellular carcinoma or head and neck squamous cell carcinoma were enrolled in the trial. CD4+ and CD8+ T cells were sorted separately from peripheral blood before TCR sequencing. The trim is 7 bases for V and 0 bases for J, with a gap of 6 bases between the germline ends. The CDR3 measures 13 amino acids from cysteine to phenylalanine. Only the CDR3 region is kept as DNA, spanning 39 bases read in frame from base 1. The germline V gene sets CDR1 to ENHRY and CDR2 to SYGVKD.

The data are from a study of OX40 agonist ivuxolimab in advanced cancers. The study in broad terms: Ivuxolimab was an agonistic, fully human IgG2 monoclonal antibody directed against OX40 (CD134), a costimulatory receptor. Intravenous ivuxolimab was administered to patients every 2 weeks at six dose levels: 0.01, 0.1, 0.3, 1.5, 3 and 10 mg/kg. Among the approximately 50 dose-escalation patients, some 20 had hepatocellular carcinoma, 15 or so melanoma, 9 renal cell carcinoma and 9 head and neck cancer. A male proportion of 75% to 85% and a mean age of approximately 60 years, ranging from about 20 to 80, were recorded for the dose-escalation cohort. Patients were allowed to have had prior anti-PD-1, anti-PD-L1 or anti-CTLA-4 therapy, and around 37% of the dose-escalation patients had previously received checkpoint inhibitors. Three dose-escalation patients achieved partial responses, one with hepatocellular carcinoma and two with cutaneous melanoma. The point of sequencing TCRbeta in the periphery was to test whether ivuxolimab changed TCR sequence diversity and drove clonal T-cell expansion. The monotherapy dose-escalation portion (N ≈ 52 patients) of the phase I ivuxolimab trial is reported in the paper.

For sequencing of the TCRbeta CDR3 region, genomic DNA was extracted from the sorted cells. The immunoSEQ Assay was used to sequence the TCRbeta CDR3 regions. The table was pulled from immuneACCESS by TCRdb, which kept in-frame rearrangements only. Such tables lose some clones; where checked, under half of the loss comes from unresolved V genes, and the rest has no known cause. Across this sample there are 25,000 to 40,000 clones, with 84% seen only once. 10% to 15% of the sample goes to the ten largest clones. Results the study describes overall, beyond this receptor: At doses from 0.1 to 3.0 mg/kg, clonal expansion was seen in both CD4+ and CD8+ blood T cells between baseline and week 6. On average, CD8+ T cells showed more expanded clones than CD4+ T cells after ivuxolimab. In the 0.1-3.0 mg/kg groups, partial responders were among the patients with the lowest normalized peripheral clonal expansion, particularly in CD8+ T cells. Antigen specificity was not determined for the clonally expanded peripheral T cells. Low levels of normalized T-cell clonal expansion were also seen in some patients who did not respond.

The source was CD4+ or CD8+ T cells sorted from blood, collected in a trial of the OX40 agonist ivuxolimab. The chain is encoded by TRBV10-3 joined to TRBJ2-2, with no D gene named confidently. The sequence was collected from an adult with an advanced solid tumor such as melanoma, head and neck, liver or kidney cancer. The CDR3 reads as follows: CAITEANTGELFF. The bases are TGTGCCATCACAGAAGCGAACACCGGGGAGCTGTTTTTT.